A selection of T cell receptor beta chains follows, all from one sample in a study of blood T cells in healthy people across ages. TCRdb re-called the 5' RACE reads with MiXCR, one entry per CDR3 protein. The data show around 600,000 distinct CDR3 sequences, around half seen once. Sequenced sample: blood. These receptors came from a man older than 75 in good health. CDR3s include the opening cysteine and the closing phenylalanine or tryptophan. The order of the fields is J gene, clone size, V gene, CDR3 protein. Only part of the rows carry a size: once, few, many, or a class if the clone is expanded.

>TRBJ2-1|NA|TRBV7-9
CASRRGLAGRDEQFF
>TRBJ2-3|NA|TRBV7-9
CASTQGAGDTDTQYF
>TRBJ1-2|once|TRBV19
CASNGFEGGYTF
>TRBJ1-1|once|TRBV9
CASSAQDRGRLEAFF
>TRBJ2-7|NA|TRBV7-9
CASSLENRFYEQYF
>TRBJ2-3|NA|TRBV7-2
CASSLQSDRADTQYF
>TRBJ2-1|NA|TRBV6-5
CASSYSLGLGYEQFF
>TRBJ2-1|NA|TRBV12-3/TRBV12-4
CASRRQGANEQFF
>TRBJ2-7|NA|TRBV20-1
CSAITRDYLSDEQYF
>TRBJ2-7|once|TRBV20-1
CSARAQDERYF
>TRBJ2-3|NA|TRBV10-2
CASSESRLLNNTQYF
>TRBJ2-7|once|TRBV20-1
CSATRTDSYEQYF
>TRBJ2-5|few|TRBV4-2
CASSQDLGRNQETQYF
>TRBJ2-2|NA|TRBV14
CASSQARLENTGELFF
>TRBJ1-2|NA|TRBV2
CASSEVTDFSGYTF
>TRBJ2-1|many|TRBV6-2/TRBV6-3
CASSYSGTKNEQFF
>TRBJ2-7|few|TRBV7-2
CASSSEQGFYEQYF